This TCR beta chain was identified in a study of blood T cell repertoires in COVID-19. About the study: Acute and convalescent COVID-19 samples came from the United States, Italy and Spain.

Under the authors' procedure: How many nucleated cells were present was estimated from reference gene primer amplification. This table comes from immunoSEQ multiplex PCR, and its TCRdb copy is limited to in-frame clones, with some not included. That table furnishes V, J and clone size, whereas the DNA furnished D and trimming. The data show about 110,000 clones, 76% seen once. The V gene end was trimmed by 3 bases and the J gene end by 0 bases; junction bases not matched to a gene: 11. The CDR3 is 19 amino acids. CDR1 LGHNT and CDR2 FRNRAP come from the germline V gene. The genes are TRBV12-5 and TRBJ2-6; 7 bases are shared with TRBD1. The specimen sequenced was peripheral blood. The TCR comes from a woman at least 80 years old with acute or convalescent COVID-19. This chain's CDR3 is CASGFSGQPYSSGANVLTF. The CDR3 DNA is TGTGCTAGTGGTTTTTCGGGACAGCCTTATAGCTCTGGGGCCAACGTCCTGACTTTC.